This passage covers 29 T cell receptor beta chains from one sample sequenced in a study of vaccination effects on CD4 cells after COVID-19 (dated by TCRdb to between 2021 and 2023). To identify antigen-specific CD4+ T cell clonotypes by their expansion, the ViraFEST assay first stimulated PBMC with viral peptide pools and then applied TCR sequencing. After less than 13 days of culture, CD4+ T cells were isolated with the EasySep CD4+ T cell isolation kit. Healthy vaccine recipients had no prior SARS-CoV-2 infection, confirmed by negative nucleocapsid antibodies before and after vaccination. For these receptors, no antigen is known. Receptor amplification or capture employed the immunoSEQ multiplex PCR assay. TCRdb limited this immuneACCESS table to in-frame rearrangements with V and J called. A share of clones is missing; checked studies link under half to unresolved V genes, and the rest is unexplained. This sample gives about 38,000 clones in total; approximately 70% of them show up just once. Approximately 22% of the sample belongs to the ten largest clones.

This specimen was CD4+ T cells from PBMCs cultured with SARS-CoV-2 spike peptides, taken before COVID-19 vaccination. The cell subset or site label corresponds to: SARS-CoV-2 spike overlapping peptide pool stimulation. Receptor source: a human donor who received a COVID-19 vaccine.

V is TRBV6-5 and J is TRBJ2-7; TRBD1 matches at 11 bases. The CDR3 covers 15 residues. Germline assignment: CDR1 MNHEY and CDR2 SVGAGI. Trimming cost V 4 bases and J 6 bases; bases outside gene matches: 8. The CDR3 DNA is TGTGCCAGCAGTTTCGGACAGGGGGCGCTTGGCGAGCAGTACTTC. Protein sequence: CASSFGQGALGEQYF.

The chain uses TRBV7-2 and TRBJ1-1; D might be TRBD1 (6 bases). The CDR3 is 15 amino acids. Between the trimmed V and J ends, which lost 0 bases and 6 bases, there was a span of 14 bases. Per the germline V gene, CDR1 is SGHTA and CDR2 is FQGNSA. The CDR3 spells CASSLAGMGGAEAFF. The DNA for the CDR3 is TGTGCCAGCAGCTTAGCGGGGATGGGGGGCGCTGAAGCTTTCTTT.

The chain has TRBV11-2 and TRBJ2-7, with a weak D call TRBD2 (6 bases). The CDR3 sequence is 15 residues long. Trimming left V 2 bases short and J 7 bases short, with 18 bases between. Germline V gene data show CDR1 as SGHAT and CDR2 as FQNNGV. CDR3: CASSLSGHLRGEQYF. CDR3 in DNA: TGTGCCAGCAGCTTATCCGGACATCTACGGGGGGAGCAGTACTTC.

The CDR3 loop is CAISGGPWRGLGYTF. CDR3 in DNA: TGTGCCATCAGTGGGGGCCCTTGGAGGGGGCTTGGCTACACCTTC. The chain carries TRBV10-3 and TRBJ1-2; 7 bases map to TRBD1. The CDR3 is 15 amino acids. In germline, CDR1 is ENHRY, CDR2 SYGVKD. V trimming: 4 bases; J trimming: 7 bases; junction bases outside the gene matches: 12.

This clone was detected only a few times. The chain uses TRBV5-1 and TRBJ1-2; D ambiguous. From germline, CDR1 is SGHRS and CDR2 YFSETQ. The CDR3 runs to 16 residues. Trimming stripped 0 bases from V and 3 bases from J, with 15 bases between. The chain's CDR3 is CASSLGSIGSDYGYTF. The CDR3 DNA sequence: TGCGCCAGCAGCTTGGGGTCCATAGGGAGTGACTATGGCTACACCTTC.

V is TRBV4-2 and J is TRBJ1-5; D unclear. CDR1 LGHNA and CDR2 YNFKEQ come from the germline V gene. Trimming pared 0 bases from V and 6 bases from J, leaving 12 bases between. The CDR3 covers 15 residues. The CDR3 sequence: CASSQDEGGSQPQHF. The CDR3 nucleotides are TGTGCCAGCAGCCAAGATGAGGGAGGGAGTCAGCCCCAGCATTTT.

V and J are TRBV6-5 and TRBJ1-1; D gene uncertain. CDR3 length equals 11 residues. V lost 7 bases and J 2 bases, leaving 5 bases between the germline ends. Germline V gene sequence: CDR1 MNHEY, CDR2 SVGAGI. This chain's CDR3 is CASTQNTEAFF. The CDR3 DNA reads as TGTGCCAGCACCCAAAACACTGAAGCTTTCTTT.

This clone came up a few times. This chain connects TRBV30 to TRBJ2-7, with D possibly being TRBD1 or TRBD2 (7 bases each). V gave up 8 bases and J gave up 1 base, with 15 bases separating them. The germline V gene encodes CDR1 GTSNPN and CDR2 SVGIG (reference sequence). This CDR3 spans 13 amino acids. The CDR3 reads CAGSGDSSYEQYF. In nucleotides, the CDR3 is TGTGCCGGAAGCGGGGACAGTTCCTACGAGCAGTACTTC.

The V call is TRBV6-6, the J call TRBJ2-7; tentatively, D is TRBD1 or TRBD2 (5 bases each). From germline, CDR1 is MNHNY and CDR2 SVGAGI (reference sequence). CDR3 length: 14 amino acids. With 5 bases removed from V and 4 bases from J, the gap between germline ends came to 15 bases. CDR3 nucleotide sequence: TGTGCCAGCAGTCCAGACGGGACGGCTTACGAGCAGTACTTC. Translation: CASSPDGTAYEQYF.

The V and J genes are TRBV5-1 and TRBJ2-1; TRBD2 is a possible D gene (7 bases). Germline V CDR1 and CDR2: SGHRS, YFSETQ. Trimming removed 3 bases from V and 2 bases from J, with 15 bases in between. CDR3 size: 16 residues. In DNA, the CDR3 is TGCGCCAGCAGCTACGGTTCGCGGGGGCCCTACAATGAGCAGTTCTTC. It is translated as CASSYGSRGPYNEQFF.

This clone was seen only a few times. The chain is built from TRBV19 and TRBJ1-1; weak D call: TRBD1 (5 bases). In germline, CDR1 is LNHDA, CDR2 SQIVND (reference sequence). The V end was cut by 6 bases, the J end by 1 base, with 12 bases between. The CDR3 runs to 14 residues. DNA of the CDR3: TGTGCCAGTAGGATCGGGGCTCCGAACACTGAAGCTTTCTTT. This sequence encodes CASRIGAPNTEAFF. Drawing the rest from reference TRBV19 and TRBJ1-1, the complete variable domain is DGGITQSPKYLFRKEGQNVTLSCEQNLNHDAMYWYRQDPGQGLRLIYYSQIVNDFQKGDIAEGYSVSREKKESFPLTVTSAQKNPTAFYLCASRIGAPNTEAFFGQGTRLTVV.

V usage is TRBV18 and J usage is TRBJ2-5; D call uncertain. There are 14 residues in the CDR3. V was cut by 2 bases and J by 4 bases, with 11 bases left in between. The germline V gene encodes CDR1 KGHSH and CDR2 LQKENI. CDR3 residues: CASSPGPIGETQYF. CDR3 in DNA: TGTGCCAGCTCACCAGGCCCCATTGGAGAGACCCAGTACTTC.

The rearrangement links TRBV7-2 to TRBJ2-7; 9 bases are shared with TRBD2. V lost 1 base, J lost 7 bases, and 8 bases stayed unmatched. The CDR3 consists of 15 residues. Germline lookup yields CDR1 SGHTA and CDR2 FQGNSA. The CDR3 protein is CASSLETSGRGEQYF. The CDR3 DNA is TGTGCCAGCAGCTTAGAAACTAGCGGGCGCGGTGAGCAGTACTTC.

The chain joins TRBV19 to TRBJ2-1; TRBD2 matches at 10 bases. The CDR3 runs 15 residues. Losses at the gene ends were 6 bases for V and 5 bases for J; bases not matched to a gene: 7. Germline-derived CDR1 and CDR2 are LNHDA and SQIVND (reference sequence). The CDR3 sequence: CASRGLAIINNEQFF. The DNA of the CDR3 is TGTGCCAGTAGGGGACTAGCGATAATAAACAATGAGCAGTTCTTC.

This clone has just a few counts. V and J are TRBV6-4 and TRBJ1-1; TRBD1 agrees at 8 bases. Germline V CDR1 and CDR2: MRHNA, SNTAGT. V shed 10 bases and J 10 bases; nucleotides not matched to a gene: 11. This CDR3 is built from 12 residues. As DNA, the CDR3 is TGTGCCAACCAGGACAGGGCCGCGGGAGCTTTCTTT. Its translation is CANQDRAAGAFF.

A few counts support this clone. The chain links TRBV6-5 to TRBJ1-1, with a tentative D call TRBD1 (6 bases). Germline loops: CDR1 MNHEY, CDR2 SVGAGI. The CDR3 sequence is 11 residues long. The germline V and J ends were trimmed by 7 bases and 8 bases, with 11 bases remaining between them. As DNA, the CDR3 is TGTGCCAGCACCGGGACATTCGAAGCTTTCTTT. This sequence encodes CASTGTFEAFF.

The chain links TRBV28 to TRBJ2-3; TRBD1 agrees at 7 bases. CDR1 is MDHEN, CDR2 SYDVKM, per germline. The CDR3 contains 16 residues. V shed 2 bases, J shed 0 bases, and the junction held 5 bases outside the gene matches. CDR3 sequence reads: CASSLPGTASTDTQYF. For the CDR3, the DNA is TGTGCCAGCAGTTTACCCGGGACAGCGAGCACAGATACGCAGTATTTT.

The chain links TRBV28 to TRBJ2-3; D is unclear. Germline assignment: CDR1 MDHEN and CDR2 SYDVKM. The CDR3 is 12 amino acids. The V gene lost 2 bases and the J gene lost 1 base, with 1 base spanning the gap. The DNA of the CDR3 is TGTGCCAGCAGTTTACGCACAGATACGCAGTATTTT. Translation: CASSLRTDTQYF.

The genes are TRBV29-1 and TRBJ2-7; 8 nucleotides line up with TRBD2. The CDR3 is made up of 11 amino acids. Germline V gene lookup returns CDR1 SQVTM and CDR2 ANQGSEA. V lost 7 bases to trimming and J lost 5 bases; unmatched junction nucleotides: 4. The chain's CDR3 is CSALSGNEQYF. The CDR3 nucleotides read TGCAGCGCCCTTAGCGGGAACGAGCAGTACTTC.

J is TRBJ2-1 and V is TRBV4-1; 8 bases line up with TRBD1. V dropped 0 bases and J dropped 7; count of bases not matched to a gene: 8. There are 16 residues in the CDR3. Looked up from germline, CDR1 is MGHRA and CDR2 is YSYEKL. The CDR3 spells CASSQDPGQGANEQFF. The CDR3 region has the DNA TGCGCCAGCAGCCAAGATCCGGGGCAGGGGGCGAATGAGCAGTTCTTC.

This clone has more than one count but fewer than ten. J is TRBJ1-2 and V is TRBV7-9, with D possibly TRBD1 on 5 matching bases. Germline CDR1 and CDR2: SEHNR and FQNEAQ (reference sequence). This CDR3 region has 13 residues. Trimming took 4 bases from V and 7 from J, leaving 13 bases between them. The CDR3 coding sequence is TGTGCCAGCAGCTGGGGAGGGGCTGGTGGCTACACCTTC. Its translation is CASSWGGAGGYTF.

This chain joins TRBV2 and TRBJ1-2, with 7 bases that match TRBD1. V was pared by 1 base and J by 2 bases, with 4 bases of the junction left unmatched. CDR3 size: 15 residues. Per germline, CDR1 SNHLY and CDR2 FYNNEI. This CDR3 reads CASSEGAGGNYGYTF. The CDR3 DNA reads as TGTGCCAGCAGTGAAGGGGCAGGGGGGAACTATGGCTACACCTTC.

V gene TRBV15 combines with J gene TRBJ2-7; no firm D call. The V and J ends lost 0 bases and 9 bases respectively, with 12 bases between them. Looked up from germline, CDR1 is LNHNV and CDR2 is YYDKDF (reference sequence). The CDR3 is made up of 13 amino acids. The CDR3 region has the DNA TGTGCCACCAGCAGAGATCCGTTGGGTGGGCAGTACTTC. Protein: CATSRDPLGGQYF.

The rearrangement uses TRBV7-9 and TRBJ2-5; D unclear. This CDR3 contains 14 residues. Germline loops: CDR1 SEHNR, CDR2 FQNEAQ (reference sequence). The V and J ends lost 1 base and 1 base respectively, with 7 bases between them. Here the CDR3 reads CASSLGLAQETQYF. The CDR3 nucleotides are TGTGCCAGCAGCTTAGGACTCGCCCAAGAGACCCAGTACTTC.

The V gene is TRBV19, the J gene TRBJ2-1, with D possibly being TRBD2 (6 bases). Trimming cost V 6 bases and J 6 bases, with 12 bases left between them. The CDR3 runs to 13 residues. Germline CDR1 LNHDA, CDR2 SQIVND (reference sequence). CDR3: CASSPGTGNEQFF. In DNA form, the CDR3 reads TGTGCCAGTAGCCCCGGGACTGGCAATGAGCAGTTCTTC.

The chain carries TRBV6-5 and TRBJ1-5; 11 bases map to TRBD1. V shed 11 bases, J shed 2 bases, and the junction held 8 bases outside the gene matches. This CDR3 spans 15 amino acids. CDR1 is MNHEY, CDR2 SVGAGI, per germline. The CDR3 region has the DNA TGTGCCGTGGGAACGGACAGGGGGCGCAATCAGCCCCAGCATTTT. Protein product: CAVGTDRGRNQPQHF.

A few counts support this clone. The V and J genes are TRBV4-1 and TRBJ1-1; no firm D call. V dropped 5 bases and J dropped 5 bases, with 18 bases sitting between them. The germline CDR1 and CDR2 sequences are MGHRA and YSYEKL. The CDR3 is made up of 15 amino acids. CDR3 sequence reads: CASSLPGLGGTEAFF. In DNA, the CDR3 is TGCGCCAGCAGCTTACCGGGTCTAGGTGGGACTGAAGCTTTCTTT.

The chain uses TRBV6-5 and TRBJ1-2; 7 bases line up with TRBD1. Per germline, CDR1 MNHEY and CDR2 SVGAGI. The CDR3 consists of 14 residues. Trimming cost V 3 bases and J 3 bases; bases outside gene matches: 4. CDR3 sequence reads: CASSYRTGYYGYTF. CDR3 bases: TGTGCCAGCAGTTATCGGACAGGATACTATGGCTACACCTTC.

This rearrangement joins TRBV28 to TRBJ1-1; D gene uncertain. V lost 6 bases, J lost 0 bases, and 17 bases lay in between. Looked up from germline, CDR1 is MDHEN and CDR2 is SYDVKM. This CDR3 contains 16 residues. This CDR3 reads CASSEMTVFMNTEAFF. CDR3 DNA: TGTGCCAGCAGCGAAATGACCGTCTTCATGAACACTGAAGCTTTCTTT.